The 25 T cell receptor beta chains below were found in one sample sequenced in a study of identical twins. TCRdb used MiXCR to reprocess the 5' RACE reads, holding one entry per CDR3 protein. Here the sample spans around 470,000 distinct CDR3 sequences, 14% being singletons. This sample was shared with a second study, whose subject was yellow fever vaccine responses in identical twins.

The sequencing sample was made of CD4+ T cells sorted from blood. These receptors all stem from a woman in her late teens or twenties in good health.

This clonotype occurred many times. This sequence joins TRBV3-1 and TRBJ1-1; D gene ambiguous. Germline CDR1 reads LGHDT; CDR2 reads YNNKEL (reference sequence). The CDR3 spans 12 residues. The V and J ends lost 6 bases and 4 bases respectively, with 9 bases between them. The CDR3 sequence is CASRAPGTEAFF. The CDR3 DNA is TGTGCCAGCAGGGCGCCGGGCACTGAAGCTTTCTTT.

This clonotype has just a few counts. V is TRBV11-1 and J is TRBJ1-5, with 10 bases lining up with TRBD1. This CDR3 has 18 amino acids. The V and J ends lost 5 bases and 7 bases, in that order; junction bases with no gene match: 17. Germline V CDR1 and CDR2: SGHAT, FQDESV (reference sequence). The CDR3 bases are TGTGCCAGCAGCACGGGGACAGGGGTTTTCGTTCAAGGGCAGCCCCAGCATTTT. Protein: CASSTGTGVFVQGQPQHF.

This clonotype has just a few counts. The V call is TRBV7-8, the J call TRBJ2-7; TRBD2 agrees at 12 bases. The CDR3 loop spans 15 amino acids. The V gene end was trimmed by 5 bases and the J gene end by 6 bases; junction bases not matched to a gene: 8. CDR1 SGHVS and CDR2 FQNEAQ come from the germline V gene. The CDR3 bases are TGTGCCAGCAGCACCTCTAGCGGGGGGGCGGTCGAGCAGTACTTC. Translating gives CASSTSSGGAVEQYF.

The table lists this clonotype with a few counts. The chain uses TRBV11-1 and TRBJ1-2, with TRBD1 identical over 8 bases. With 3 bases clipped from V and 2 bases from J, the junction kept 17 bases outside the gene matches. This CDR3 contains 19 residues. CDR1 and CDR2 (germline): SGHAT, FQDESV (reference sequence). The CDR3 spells CASSFRQGRMAVFNYGYTF. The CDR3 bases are TGTGCCAGCAGCTTTCGACAGGGGAGGATGGCCGTGTTCAACTATGGCTACACCTTC. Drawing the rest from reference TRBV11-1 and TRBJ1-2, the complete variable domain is EAEVAQSPRYKITEKSQAVAFWCDPISGHATLYWYRQILGQGPELLVQFQDESVVDDSQLPKDRFSAERLKGVDSTLKIQPAELGDSAMYLCASSFRQGRMAVFNYGYTFGSGTRLTVV.

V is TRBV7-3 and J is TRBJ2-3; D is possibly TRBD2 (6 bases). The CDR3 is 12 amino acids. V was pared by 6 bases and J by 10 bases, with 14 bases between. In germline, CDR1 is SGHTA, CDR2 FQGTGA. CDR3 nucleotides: TGTGCCAGCAGTGTCGCGCGCGGGGCGCAGTATTTT. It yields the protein CASSVARGAQYF. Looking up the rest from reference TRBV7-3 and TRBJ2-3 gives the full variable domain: GAGVSQTPSNKVTEKGKYVELRCDPISGHTALYWYRQSLGQGPEFLIYFQGTGAADDSGLPNDRFFAVRPEGSVSTLKIQRTERGDSAVYLCASSVARGAQYFGPGTRLTVL.

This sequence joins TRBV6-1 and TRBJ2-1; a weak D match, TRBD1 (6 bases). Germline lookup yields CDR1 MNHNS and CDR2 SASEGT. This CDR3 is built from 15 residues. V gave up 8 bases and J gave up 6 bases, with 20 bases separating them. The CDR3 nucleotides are TGTGCCAGCGCAAGAGCTCAGGGGTCCCTCAATGAGCAGTTCTTC. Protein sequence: CASARAQGSLNEQFF.

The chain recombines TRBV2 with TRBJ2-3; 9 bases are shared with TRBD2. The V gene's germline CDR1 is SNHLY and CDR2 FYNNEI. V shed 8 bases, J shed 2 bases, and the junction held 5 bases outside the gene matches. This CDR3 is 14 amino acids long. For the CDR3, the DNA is TGTGCCAGCTGCGCGGGGGGGATCACAGATACGCAGTATTTT. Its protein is CASCAGGITDTQYF.

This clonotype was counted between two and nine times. The chain's CDR3 is CSVQDEFYQETQYF. For the CDR3, the DNA is TGCAGCGTTCAGGATGAGTTCTACCAAGAGACCCAGTACTTC. The chain couples TRBV29-1 to TRBJ2-5; D not certain. This CDR3 has 14 amino acids. Per germline, CDR1 SQVTM and CDR2 ANQGSEA. V dropped 5 bases and J dropped 0 bases, with 13 bases sitting between them.

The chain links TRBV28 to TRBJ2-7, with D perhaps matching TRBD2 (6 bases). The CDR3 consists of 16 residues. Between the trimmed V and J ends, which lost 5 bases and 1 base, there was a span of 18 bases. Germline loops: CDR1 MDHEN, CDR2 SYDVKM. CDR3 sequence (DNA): TGTGCCAGCAGTACCTCTCGTGCGGGGCCTTCCTACGAGCAGTACTTC. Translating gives CASSTSRAGPSYEQYF. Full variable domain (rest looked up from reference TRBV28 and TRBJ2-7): DVKVTQSSRYLVKRTGEKVFLECVQDMDHENMFWYRQDPGLGLRLIYFSYDVKMKEKGDIPEGYSVSREKKERFSLILESASTNQTSMYLCASSTSRAGPSYEQYFGPGTRLTVT.

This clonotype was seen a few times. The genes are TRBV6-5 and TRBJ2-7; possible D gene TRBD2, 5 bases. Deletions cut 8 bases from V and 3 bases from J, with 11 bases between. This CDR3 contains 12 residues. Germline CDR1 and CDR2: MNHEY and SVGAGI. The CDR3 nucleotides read TGTGCCAGCCGGGGAGTGAGCTACGAGCAGTACTTC. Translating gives CASRGVSYEQYF.

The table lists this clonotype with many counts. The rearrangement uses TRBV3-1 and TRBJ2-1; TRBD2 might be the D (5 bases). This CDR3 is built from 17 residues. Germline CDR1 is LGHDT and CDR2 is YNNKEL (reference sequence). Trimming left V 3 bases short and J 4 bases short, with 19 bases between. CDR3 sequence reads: CASSQTKLPRGYNEQFF. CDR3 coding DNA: TGTGCCAGCAGCCAGACCAAGCTCCCCCGGGGTTACAATGAGCAGTTCTTC.

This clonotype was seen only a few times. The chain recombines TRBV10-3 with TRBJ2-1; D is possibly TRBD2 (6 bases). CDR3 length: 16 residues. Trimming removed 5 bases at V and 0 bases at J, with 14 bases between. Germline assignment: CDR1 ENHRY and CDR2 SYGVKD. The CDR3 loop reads CAISRKTEGSYNEQFF. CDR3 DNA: TGTGCCATCAGTAGAAAAACGGAGGGCTCCTACAATGAGCAGTTCTTC.

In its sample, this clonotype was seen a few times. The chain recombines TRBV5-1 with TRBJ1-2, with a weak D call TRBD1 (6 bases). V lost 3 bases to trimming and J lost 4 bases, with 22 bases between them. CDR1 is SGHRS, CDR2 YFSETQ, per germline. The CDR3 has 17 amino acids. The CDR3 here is CASSSRTAEFRIYGYTF. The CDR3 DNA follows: TGCGCCAGCAGCTCCCGGACAGCGGAATTCAGGATCTATGGCTACACCTTC.

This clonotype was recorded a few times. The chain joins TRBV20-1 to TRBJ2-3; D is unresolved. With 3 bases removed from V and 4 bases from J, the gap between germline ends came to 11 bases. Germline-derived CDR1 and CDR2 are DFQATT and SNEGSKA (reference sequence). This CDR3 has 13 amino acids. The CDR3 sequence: CSASALDSDTQYF. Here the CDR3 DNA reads TGCAGTGCTAGTGCGTTAGATTCAGATACGCAGTATTTT.

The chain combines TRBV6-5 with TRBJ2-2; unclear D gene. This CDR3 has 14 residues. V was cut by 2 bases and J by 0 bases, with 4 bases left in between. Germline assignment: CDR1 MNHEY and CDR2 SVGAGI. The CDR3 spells CASSYEPNTGELFF. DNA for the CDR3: TGTGCCAGCAGTTACGAGCCGAACACCGGGGAGCTGTTTTTT.

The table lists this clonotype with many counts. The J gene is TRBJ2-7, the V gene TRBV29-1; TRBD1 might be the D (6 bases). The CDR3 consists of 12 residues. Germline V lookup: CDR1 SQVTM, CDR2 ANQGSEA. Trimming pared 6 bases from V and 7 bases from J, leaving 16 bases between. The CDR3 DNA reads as TGCAGCGTGGGGCCTACAGGGTTAGAGCAGTACTTC. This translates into CSVGPTGLEQYF.

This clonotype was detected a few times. Here the CDR3 DNA reads TGCAGCGTTGTCCGGGATAACACCGGGGAGCTGTTTTTT. Translating it yields CSVVRDNTGELFF. The chain couples TRBV29-1 to TRBJ2-2, with D possibly being TRBD2 (5 bases). The V end lost 4 bases, the J end lost 2 bases, and 8 bases lay between the germline ends. CDR3 length equals 13 residues. Looked up from germline, CDR1 is SQVTM and CDR2 is ANQGSEA.

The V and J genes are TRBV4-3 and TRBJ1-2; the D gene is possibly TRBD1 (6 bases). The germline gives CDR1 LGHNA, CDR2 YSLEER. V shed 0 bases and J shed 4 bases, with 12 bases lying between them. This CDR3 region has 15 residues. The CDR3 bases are TGCGCCAGCAGCCAAGATGACAGGAATCCCTATGGCTACACCTTC. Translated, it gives CASSQDDRNPYGYTF.

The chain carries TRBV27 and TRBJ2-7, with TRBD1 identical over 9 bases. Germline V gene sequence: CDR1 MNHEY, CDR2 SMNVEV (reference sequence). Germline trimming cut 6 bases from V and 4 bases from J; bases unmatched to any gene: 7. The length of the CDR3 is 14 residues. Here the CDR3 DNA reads TGTGCCAGCAGAGCACAGGGGGCTATTTACGAGCAGTACTTC. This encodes CASRAQGAIYEQYF.

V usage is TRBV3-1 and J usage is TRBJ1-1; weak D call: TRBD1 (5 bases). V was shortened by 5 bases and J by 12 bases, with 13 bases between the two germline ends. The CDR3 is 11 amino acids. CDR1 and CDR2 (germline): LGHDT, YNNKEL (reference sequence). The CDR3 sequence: CASSSGQAPFF. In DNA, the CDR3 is TGTGCCAGCAGCTCTGGACAAGCGCCTTTCTTT.

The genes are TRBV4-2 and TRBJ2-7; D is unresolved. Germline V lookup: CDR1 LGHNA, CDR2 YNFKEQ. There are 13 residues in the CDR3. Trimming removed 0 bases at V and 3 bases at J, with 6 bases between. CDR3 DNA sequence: TGTGCCAGCAGCCAAGAGGTAAACTACGAGCAGTACTTC. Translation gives CASSQEVNYEQYF.

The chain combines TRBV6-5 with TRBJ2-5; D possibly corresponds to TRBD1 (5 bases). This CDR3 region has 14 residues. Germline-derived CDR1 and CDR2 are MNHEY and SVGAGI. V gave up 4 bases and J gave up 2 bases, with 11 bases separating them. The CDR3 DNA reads TGTGCCAGCAGTTCAGGGTCTTCTCAAGAGACCCAGTACTTC. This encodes CASSSGSSQETQYF.

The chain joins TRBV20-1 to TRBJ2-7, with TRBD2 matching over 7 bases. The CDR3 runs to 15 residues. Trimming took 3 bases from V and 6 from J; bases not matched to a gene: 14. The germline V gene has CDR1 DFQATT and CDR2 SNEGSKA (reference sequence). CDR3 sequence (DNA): TGCAGTGCTAGGTTGAGGGAGGGCCGGGCGATCGAGCAGTACTTC. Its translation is CSARLREGRAIEQYF.

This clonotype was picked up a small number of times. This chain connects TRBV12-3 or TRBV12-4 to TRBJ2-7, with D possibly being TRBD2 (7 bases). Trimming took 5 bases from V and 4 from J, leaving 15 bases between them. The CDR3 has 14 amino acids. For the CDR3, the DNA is TGTGCCAGCAGTCCTGGGGGGGGGCTATACGAGCAGTACTTC. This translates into CASSPGGGLYEQYF.

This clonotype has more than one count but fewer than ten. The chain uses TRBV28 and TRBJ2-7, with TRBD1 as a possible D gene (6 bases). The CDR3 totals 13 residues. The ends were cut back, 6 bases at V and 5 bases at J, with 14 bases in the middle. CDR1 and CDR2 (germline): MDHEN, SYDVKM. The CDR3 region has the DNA TGTGCCAGCAGGTTACAGGGTGGCCACGAGCAGTACTTC. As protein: CASRLQGGHEQYF.